This T cell receptor (beta chain) was observed in a study of neurological immune-mediated disorders. This clonotype was seen repeatedly, ten times or more. As to time point: technical triplicate 1. The unsorted libraries were made from 2 million PBMCs kept at -80 C. Via MiXCR, TCRdb re-called the 5' RACE reads, giving one row per CDR3 protein. Of roughly 38,000 distinct CDR3 sequences detected, around 10% appear once; the ten largest clones hold roughly 3.7%. The sequence was collected from a man in his 60s with HTLV-1-associated myelopathy (HAM/TSP). The specimen sequenced was PBMCs.

CDR3 sequence reads: CSVRSGDTQYF. For the CDR3, the DNA is TGCAGCGTCAGGAGTGGAGATACGCAGTATTTT. V is TRBV29-1 and J is TRBJ2-3; D remains unclear. Germline lookup yields CDR1 SQVTM and CDR2 ANQGSEA. The CDR3 loop spans 11 amino acids. V was pared by 6 bases and J by 5 bases, with 9 bases between.